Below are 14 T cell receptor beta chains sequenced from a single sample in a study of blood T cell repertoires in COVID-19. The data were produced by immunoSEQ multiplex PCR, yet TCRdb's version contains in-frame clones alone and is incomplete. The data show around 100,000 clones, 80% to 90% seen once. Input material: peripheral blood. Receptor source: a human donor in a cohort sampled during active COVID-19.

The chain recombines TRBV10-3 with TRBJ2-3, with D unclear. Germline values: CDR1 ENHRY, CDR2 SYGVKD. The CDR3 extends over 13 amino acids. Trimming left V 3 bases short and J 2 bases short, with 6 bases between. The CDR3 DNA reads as TGTGCCATCAGTGATGGCCTCACAGATACGCAGTATTTT. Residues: CAISDGLTDTQYF.

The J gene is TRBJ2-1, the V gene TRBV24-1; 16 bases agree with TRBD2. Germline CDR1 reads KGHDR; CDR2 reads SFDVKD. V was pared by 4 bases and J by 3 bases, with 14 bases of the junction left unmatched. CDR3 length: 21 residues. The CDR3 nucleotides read TGTGCCACCAGTGACCCAACCACCGGGACTAGCGGGAGGGCCGGCTACAATGAGCAGTTCTTC. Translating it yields CATSDPTTGTSGRAGYNEQFF.

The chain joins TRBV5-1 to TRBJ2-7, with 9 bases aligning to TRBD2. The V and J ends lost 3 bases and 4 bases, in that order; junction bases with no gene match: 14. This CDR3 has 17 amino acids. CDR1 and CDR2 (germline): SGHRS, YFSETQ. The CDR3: CASSSQLGSGRLYEQYF. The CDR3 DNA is TGCGCCAGCAGCTCCCAATTGGGTAGCGGGAGATTGTACGAGCAGTACTTC.

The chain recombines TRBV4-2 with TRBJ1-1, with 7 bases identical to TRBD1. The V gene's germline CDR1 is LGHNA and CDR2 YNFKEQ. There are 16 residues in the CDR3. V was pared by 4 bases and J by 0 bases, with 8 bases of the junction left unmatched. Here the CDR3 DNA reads TGTGCCAGCAGCCCCGGGACAGAGGGACTGAACACTGAAGCTTTCTTT. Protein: CASSPGTEGLNTEAFF.

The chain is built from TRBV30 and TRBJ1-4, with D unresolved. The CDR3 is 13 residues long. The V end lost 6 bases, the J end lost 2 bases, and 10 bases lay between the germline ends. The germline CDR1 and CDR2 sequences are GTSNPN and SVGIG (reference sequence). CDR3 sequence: CACTEPTNEKLFF. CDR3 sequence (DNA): TGTGCCTGTACAGAACCGACTAATGAAAAACTGTTTTTT. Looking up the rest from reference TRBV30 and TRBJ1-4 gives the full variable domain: SQTIHQWPATLVQPVGSPLSLECTVEGTSNPNLYWYRQAAGRGLQLLFYSVGIGQISSEVPQNLSASRPQDRQFILSSKKLLLSDSGFYLCACTEPTNEKLFFGSGTQLSVL.

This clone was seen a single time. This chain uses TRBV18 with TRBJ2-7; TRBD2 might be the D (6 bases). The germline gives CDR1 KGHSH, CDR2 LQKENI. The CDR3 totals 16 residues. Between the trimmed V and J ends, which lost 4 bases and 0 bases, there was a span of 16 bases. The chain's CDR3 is CASSHSGGPSSYEQYF. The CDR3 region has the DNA TGTGCCAGCTCACATTCCGGAGGGCCCAGCTCCTACGAGCAGTACTTC.

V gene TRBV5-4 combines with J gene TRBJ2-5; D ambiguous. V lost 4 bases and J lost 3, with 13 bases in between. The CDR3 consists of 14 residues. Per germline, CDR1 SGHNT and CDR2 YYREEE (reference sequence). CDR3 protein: CASSPTLMEETQYF. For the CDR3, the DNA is TGTGCCAGCAGCCCCACTCTAATGGAAGAGACCCAGTACTTC.

CDR3 loop: CATKGAGYSPLHF. Here the CDR3 DNA reads TGTGCCACAAAAGGTGCAGGGTACTCACCCCTCCACTTT. J is TRBJ1-6 and V is TRBV27, with a weak D call TRBD1 (5 bases). Germline CDR1 is MNHEY and CDR2 is SMNVEV (reference sequence). This CDR3 region has 13 residues. Trimming shortened V by 10 bases and J by 10 bases, and 17 bases separated the two germline ends.

CDR3 nucleotide sequence: TGTGCCAGCAGCTCTTATCCACAGGGGGGGCCTGAAGCTTTCTTT. Protein: CASSSYPQGGPEAFF. The V gene is TRBV7-9, the J gene TRBJ1-1; 8 positions agree with TRBD1. The V gene end was trimmed by 4 bases and the J gene end by 6 bases; junction bases not matched to a gene: 10. This CDR3 spans 15 amino acids. Per the germline V gene, CDR1 is SEHNR and CDR2 is FQNEAQ (reference sequence).

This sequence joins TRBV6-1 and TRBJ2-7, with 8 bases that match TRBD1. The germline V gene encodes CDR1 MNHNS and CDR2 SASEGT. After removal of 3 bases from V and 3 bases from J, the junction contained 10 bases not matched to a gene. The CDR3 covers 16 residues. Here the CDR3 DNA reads TGTGCCAGCAGTGATCTCCGGGCAGGGGGCGACTACGAGCAGTACTTC. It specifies CASSDLRAGGDYEQYF.

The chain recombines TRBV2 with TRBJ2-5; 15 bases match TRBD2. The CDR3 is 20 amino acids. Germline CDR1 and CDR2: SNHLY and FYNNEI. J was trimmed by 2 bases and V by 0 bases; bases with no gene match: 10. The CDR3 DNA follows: TGTGCCAGCAGTGAAGCGCAAGGACTAGCGGGAGGGCCGGGGCAAGAGACCCAGTACTTC. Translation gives CASSEAQGLAGGPGQETQYF.

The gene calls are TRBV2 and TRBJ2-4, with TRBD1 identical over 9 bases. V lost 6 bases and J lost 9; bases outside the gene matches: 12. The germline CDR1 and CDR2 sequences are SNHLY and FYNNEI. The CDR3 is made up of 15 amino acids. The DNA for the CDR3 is TGTGCCAGCAGCATACAGGGGGCGATGATAAGCATTCAGTACTTC. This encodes CASSIQGAMISIQYF.

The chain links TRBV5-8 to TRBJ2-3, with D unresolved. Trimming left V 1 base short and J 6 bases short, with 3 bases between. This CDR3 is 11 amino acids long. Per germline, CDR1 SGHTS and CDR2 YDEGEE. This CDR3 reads CASSLRDTQYF. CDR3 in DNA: TGTGCCAGCAGCTTGCGGGATACGCAGTATTTT.

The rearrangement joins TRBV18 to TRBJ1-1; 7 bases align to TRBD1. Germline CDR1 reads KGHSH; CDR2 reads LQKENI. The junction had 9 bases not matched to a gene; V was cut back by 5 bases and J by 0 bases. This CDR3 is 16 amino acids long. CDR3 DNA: TGTGCCAGCTCAACAAGACAGGGAGCCATGAACACTGAAGCTTTCTTT. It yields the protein CASSTRQGAMNTEAFF.